These 22 T cell receptor beta chains originate from one sample sequenced in a study of naive and memory T cell subsets. The beta constant-region primer was an equimolar mix of two oligonucleotides covering TRBC1 and TRBC2. The ligated cDNA underwent four PCR rounds using SP2 and nested alpha and beta constant-region primers. MiXCR, applied by TCRdb to the UMI-ligation and nested PCR reads, yields one record per CDR3 protein. The data contain tens of thousands of distinct CDR3 sequences, about 18% of them singletons. The sequencing input was effector memory CD4+ T cells from blood. Subset of the sample: effector memory, CD45RA- CD27-. The receptors shown here come from a human donor in good health.

This clonotype was detected ten times or more. This chain connects TRBV20-1 to TRBJ1-2; possible D gene TRBD1, 6 bases. Trimming shortened V by 2 bases and J by 8 bases, and 18 bases separated the two germline ends. Germline V gene lookup returns CDR1 DFQATT and CDR2 SNEGSKA (reference sequence). The CDR3 has 14 residues. The CDR3 coding sequence is TGCAGTGCTAGAAAGACAGGTGGGGCGGAAGGCTACACCTTC. Amino acid sequence: CSARKTGGAEGYTF.

The V gene is TRBV20-1, the J gene TRBJ2-1; perhaps TRBD2 as D (6 bases). The CDR3 is 15 amino acids. Trimming took off 3 bases at V and 0 bases at J, with 12 bases between the two ends. The V gene's germline CDR1 is DFQATT and CDR2 SNEGSKA (reference sequence). CDR3 in DNA: TGCAGTGCTAGGGGCGGGGTAAGCTCCTACAATGAGCAGTTCTTC. Translating gives CSARGGVSSYNEQFF.

This clonotype was seen many times. The DNA for the CDR3 is TGTGCCAGCAGCCTGGGGGTGGCTAGCGGAGGCACAGATACGCAGTATTTT. Translating it yields CASSLGVASGGTDTQYF. This chain joins TRBV7-9 and TRBJ2-3, with TRBD2 identical over 7 bases. V lost 5 bases to trimming and J lost 1 base; unmatched junction nucleotides: 12. Germline values: CDR1 SEHNR, CDR2 FQNEAQ (reference sequence). CDR3 length: 17 residues.

This chain joins TRBV3-1 and TRBJ1-6; D call uncertain. This CDR3 has 17 residues. Trimming took 0 bases from V and 0 from J, leaving 9 bases between them. CDR1 is LGHDT and CDR2 is YNNKEL in the germline V gene (reference sequence). The CDR3 bases are TGTGCCAGCAGCCAAGATCTGGTACTCTCCTATAATTCACCCCTCCACTTT. This gives the protein CASSQDLVLSYNSPLHF.

The gene calls are TRBV6-5 and TRBJ1-1, with D perhaps matching TRBD1 (6 bases). This CDR3 comprises 15 residues. V was pared by 6 bases and J by 3 bases, with 17 bases between. CDR1 is MNHEY, CDR2 SVGAGI, per germline. The CDR3 DNA sequence: TGTGCCAGCAGACGGCGTAGGGGGTGGTACACTGAAGCTTTCTTT. It yields the protein CASRRRRGWYTEAFF.

This clonotype was observed many times. The chain uses TRBV29-1 and TRBJ2-1; 7 positions match TRBD2. Looked up from germline, CDR1 is SQVTM and CDR2 is ANQGSEA. V lost 6 bases to trimming and J lost 2 bases; unmatched junction nucleotides: 7. The CDR3 is 14 residues long. CDR3 residues: CSVRRGSAYNEQFF. The CDR3 DNA sequence: TGCAGCGTCAGGCGCGGGAGTGCCTACAATGAGCAGTTCTTC.

Ten or more counts support this clonotype. The J gene is TRBJ1-5, the V gene TRBV29-1, with 8 bases lining up with TRBD1. The CDR3 is 13 amino acids. In germline, CDR1 is SQVTM, CDR2 ANQGSEA. Germline trimming cut 7 bases from V and 7 bases from J; bases unmatched to any gene: 9. CDR3 protein: CSGRTGSKQPQHF. The CDR3, as DNA: TGCAGCGGGCGGACAGGGTCTAAGCAGCCCCAGCATTTT.

This clonotype has a count of ten or more. This rearrangement joins TRBV29-1 to TRBJ1-2; D not resolved. CDR3 length: 13 residues. V was trimmed by 6 bases and J by 6 bases, leaving 17 bases between them. The germline CDR1 and CDR2 sequences are SQVTM and ANQGSEA. CDR3 protein: CSVRPWDRNGYTF. The CDR3 coding sequence is TGCAGCGTACGCCCCTGGGATCGCAATGGCTACACCTTC.

This clonotype appeared many times. This chain connects TRBV7-9 to TRBJ1-1; D is unresolved. V shed 7 bases and J shed 0 bases, with 15 bases lying between them. Germline V CDR1 and CDR2: SEHNR, FQNEAQ (reference sequence). This CDR3 is 15 amino acids long. The CDR3 DNA sequence: TGTGCCAGCACTCTGAGGGCAGGAATGAACACTGAAGCTTTCTTT. The encoded protein is CASTLRAGMNTEAFF.

The chain joins TRBV10-3 to TRBJ2-7, with D possibly being TRBD2 (6 bases). Germline V gene sequence: CDR1 ENHRY, CDR2 SYGVKD. Trimming took off 7 bases at V and 2 bases at J, with 12 bases between the two ends. This CDR3 is 13 amino acids long. For the CDR3, the DNA is TGTGCCATCAAGGAGGGTCCTACCTACGAGCAGTACTTC. Amino acid sequence: CAIKEGPTYEQYF.

The chain recombines TRBV6-5 with TRBJ2-7, with D possibly being TRBD1 (6 bases). Germline-derived CDR1 and CDR2 are MNHEY and SVGAGI. V was pared by 6 bases and J by 0 bases, with 15 bases between. The CDR3 is 15 residues long. The CDR3 DNA reads as TGTGCCAGCAGCCCAAAGTGGGACACCTCCTACGAGCAGTACTTC. This translates into CASSPKWDTSYEQYF.

The V and J genes are TRBV28 and TRBJ1-2; D is unresolved. Per the germline V gene, CDR1 is MDHEN and CDR2 is SYDVKM. CDR3 length: 15 residues. The germline V and J ends were trimmed by 7 bases and 8 bases, with 23 bases remaining between them. The CDR3 is CASTNPGWRGGGYTF. CDR3 bases: TGTGCCAGCACCAACCCCGGATGGCGCGGTGGAGGCTACACCTTC.

This clonotype was observed many times. The chain carries TRBV20-1 and TRBJ1-1; a weak D match, TRBD1 (5 bases). Deletions cut 3 bases from V and 11 bases from J, with 19 bases between. From germline, CDR1 is DFQATT and CDR2 SNEGSKA (reference sequence). The CDR3 has 13 residues. As DNA, the CDR3 is TGCAGTGCTAGCGCCTGGTCGGGGGGTTTCGCTTTCTTT. Amino acid sequence: CSASAWSGGFAFF.

This clonotype was counted a few times. This chain connects TRBV13 to TRBJ2-1; 15 bases line up with TRBD2. V dropped 2 bases and J dropped 1; count of bases not matched to a gene: 9. The CDR3 consists of 20 residues. The germline V gene encodes CDR1 PRHDT and CDR2 FYEKMQ (reference sequence). The CDR3, as DNA: TGTGCCAGCAGCTTATATAAGCGGACTAGCGGGAGGGGTTCCTACAATGAGCAGTTCTTC. Translating it yields CASSLYKRTSGRGSYNEQFF.

The chain employs TRBV19 and TRBJ2-1; 8 bases map to TRBD2. V lost 3 bases to trimming and J lost 6 bases; unmatched junction nucleotides: 10. The germline V gene encodes CDR1 LNHDA and CDR2 SQIVND (reference sequence). The CDR3 has 16 amino acids. CDR3 DNA: TGTGCCAGTAGTATCTACTTGCGGGAGGTGGGCAATGAGCAGTTCTTC. It translates to CASSIYLREVGNEQFF.

This clonotype has just a few counts. V usage is TRBV18 and J usage is TRBJ1-6; D is unclear. The CDR3 is 16 amino acids. Germline V gene sequence: CDR1 KGHSH, CDR2 LQKENI. V was clipped by 2 bases and J by 0 bases, with 8 bases between them. The CDR3 protein is CASSPASSSYNSPLHF. DNA of the CDR3: TGTGCCAGCTCACCAGCGTCCAGCTCCTATAATTCACCCCTCCACTTT.

The chain is built from TRBV5-1 and TRBJ1-4; 9 bases are shared with TRBD1. V lost 1 base and J lost 5; bases outside the gene matches: 3. Germline V gene data show CDR1 as SGHRS and CDR2 as YFSETQ. This CDR3 has 15 amino acids. The chain's CDR3 is CASSLTGQGNEKLFF. DNA of the CDR3: TGCGCCAGCAGCTTGACGGGACAGGGCAATGAAAAACTGTTTTTT.

This clonotype was found many times. The rearrangement joins TRBV4-1 to TRBJ2-7; D gene ambiguous. This CDR3 region has 13 residues. Germline assignment: CDR1 MGHRA and CDR2 YSYEKL. V gave up 1 base and J gave up 6 bases, with 10 bases separating them. CDR3 sequence: CASSQVTLGEQYF. CDR3 nucleotides: TGCGCCAGCAGCCAAGTTACGCTAGGCGAGCAGTACTTC.

V is TRBV7-9 and J is TRBJ2-1; a possible D gene is TRBD2 (5 bases). Germline V CDR1 and CDR2: SEHNR, FQNEAQ (reference sequence). Trimming removed 5 bases from V and 14 bases from J, with 13 bases in between. The CDR3 length is 11 residues. The chain's CDR3 is CASSAGRREFF. CDR3 DNA sequence: TGTGCCAGCAGCGCCGGGCGGCGGGAGTTCTTC. Drawing the rest from reference TRBV7-9 and TRBJ2-1, the complete variable domain is DTGVSQNPRHKITKRGQNVTFRCDPISEHNRLYWYRQTLGQGPEFLTYFQNEAQLEKSRLLSDRFSAERPKGSFSTLEIQRTEQGDSAMYLCASSAGRREFFGPGTRLTVL.

This clonotype was recorded a few times. The rearrangement links TRBV3-1 to TRBJ1-2; possible D gene TRBD1, 6 bases. This CDR3 comprises 12 residues. V shed 10 bases and J shed 7 bases, with 16 bases lying between them. The V gene's germline CDR1 is LGHDT and CDR2 YNNKEL (reference sequence). CDR3 loop: CATGVGGRGYTF. The CDR3 coding sequence is TGTGCCACGGGGGTTGGGGGCCGTGGCTACACCTTC. The complete variable domain, with remaining parts taken from reference TRBV3-1 and TRBJ1-2, reads DTAVSQTPKYLVTQMGNDKSIKCEQNLGHDTMYWYKQDSKKFLKIMFSYNNKELIINETVPNRFSPKSPDKAHLNLHINSLELGDSAVYFCATGVGGRGYTFGSGTRLTVV.

In DNA form, the CDR3 reads TGTGCCAGCGTTCCGGGACAGGGTTCTGGGGCCAACGTCCTGACTTTC. It specifies CASVPGQGSGANVLTF. This chain joins TRBV28 and TRBJ2-6; 9 positions match TRBD1. V was pared by 8 bases and J by 1 base, with 6 bases of the junction left unmatched. The CDR3 length is 16 residues. Germline V gene data show CDR1 as MDHEN and CDR2 as SYDVKM. The whole variable domain, remainder taken from reference TRBV28 and TRBJ2-6, is DVKVTQSSRYLVKRTGEKVFLECVQDMDHENMFWYRQDPGLGLRLIYFSYDVKMKEKGDIPEGYSVSREKKERFSLILESASTNQTSMYLCASVPGQGSGANVLTFGAGSRLTVL.

This clonotype was detected many times. V gene TRBV28 combines with J gene TRBJ2-4; a possible D gene is TRBD1 (6 bases). Per the germline V gene, CDR1 is MDHEN and CDR2 is SYDVKM. Trimming shortened V by 4 bases and J by 4 bases, and 17 bases separated the two germline ends. This CDR3 is built from 16 residues. For the CDR3, the DNA is TGTGCCAGCAGTTCGAGGGGGAGTCCGAGAAAAAACATTCAGTACTTC. Its translation is CASSSRGSPRKNIQYF. Supplemented by reference TRBV28 and TRBJ2-4, the full variable domain reads DVKVTQSSRYLVKRTGEKVFLECVQDMDHENMFWYRQDPGLGLRLIYFSYDVKMKEKGDIPEGYSVSREKKERFSLILESASTNQTSMYLCASSSRGSPRKNIQYFGAGTRLSVL.